The rows below give T cell receptor beta chains drawn from one sample of a study of Tregs in tolerant kidney transplant recipients. TCRdb's table, derived via immunoSEQ multiplex PCR, lists solely in-frame clones and lacks some. The sample holds under 80,000 clones, 75% to 90% seen once. The sequences come from Tregs from blood, collected before the transplant. These receptors came from a human donor who received a combined kidney and bone marrow transplant. CDR3s include the opening cysteine and the closing phenylalanine or tryptophan. Each record gives: CDR3 length, V gene, J gene, CDR3 protein.

15,TRBV7-7,TRBJ2-2,CASSPRESNTGELFF
14,TRBV18,TRBJ2-7,CASSPEWASYEQYF
16,TRBV18,TRBJ2-6,CASSSTMVSGANVLTF
15,TRBV5-1,TRBJ2-5,CASSLVAALQETQYF
15,TRBV29-1,TRBJ2-5,CSASGLAGVGETQYF
14,TRBV30,TRBJ1-2,CAWSWDPSNYGYTF
16,TRBV6-6,TRBJ2-3,CASSYSRGPDTDTQYF
12,TRBV11-2,TRBJ2-3,CASSPTGDTQYF
17,TRBV21-1,TRBJ1-5,CASSKSRRENSNQPQHF
17,TRBV15,TRBJ1-2,CATSNCLGCGKTYGYTF
13,TRBV27,TRBJ2-3,CASRPGSTDTQYF
13,TRBV6-5,TRBJ1-1,CASSPGQNTEAFF
16,TRBV7-6,TRBJ1-3,CASSSSPNFSGNTIYF
14,TRBV5-1,TRBJ2-3,CASSLGRGPDTQYF
17,TRBV14,TRBJ2-5,CASSPLNRGSIGETQYF
17,TRBV7-8,TRBJ1-2,CASSLASGSVESYGYTF
17,TRBV5-1,TRBJ2-2,CASSLALGGGKSGELFF
15,TRBV4-3,TRBJ2-1,CASSLFAAGGGEQFF
15,TRBV6-1,TRBJ1-3,CASGLGGGLRNTIYF
14,TRBV6-1,TRBJ1-2,CASSEGQGTYGYTF
17,TRBV4-1,TRBJ2-4,CASSQDRTGGAKNIQYF
16,TRBV19,TRBJ2-1,CASRAFSGLSYNEQFF
12,TRBV19,TRBJ1-2,CASSRSLYGYTF